This is a list of T cell receptor beta chains from one sample in a study of blood T cell repertoires in COVID-19. The table came from immunoSEQ multiplex PCR; TCRdb's copy has only in-frame clones and leaves some out. Among around 270,000 clones listed, roughly 80% were seen once. Sequenced material: peripheral blood. These receptors were obtained from an older person with COVID-19, enrolled during active disease. CDR3s include the opening cysteine and the closing phenylalanine or tryptophan. Each record gives: D gene, clone size, V gene, J gene, CDR3 DNA, CDR3 protein. A D gene is named only where the DNA matches it firmly. The size of a clone is reported for some rows only, either as once, few or many, or as a class for expanded clones.

D gene: NA; clone size: NA; V gene: TRBV5-1; J gene: TRBJ2-2; CDR3 DNA: TGCGCCAGCAGCTCGACACAGGGTTCCACCGGGGAGCTGTTTTTT; CDR3 protein: CASSSTQGSTGELFF
D gene: NA; clone size: NA; V gene: TRBV5-6; J gene: TRBJ2-2; CDR3 DNA: TGTGCCAGCCGGGTTAGGACAGTGAACACCGGGGAGCTGTTTTTT; CDR3 protein: CASRVRTVNTGELFF
D gene: NA; clone size: NA; V gene: TRBV9; J gene: TRBJ1-6; CDR3 DNA: TGTGCCAGCAGCGTAGAGGTGGGAAGGGGTTCACCCCTCCACTTT; CDR3 protein: CASSVEVGRGSPLHF
D gene: NA; clone size: NA; V gene: TRBV3-1/TRBV3-2; J gene: TRBJ1-4; CDR3 DNA: TGTGCCAGCAGCCAGTCGGACAAAAACGAAAAACTGTTTTTT; CDR3 protein: CASSQSDKNEKLFF
D gene: NA; clone size: few; V gene: TRBV9; J gene: TRBJ2-1; CDR3 DNA: TGTGCCAGCAGCGTAGTAACGGGAGCCTACAATGAGCAGTTCTTC; CDR3 protein: CASSVVTGAYNEQFF
D gene: NA; clone size: NA; V gene: TRBV11-2; J gene: TRBJ1-3; CDR3 DNA: TGTGCCAGCAGCCCAGGAAACACCATATATTTT; CDR3 protein: CASSPGNTIYF
D gene: TRBD1; clone size: NA; V gene: TRBV10-3; J gene: TRBJ2-1; CDR3 DNA: TGTGCCATCAACAACATCGGACAGGGAGGCGGGAATGAGCAGTTCTTC; CDR3 protein: CAINNIGQGGGNEQFF
D gene: TRBD2; clone size: NA; V gene: TRBV7-2; J gene: TRBJ2-7; CDR3 DNA: TGTGCCAGCAGCTTAAGACTAGCGGGAATGGACGAGCAGTACTTC; CDR3 protein: CASSLRLAGMDEQYF
D gene: NA; clone size: NA; V gene: TRBV10-3; J gene: TRBJ2-3; CDR3 DNA: TGTGCCATCAGTGAGTCGATCCCCGGGGTGGATACGCAGTATTTT; CDR3 protein: CAISESIPGVDTQYF
D gene: TRBD2; clone size: NA; V gene: TRBV6-5; J gene: TRBJ2-5; CDR3 DNA: TGTGCCAGCAGTTATTTTGGCGGGGGGGCGCGGGAGACCCAGTACTTC; CDR3 protein: CASSYFGGGARETQYF
D gene: NA; clone size: NA; V gene: TRBV9; J gene: TRBJ2-2; CDR3 DNA: TGTGCCAGCAGCGTAGCGGCGAACACCGGGGAGCTGTTTTTT; CDR3 protein: CASSVAANTGELFF
D gene: TRBD1; clone size: NA; V gene: TRBV3-1/TRBV3-2; J gene: TRBJ1-2; CDR3 DNA: TGTGCCAGCAGCCATAAGGGGCGACAGGGGGTCTATGGCTACACCTTC; CDR3 protein: CASSHKGRQGVYGYTF
D gene: NA; clone size: NA; V gene: TRBV5-1; J gene: TRBJ1-4; CDR3 DNA: TGCGCCAGCAGCTTGTCGCCAGGCCTAACTAATGAAAAACTGTTTTTT; CDR3 protein: CASSLSPGLTNEKLFF
D gene: TRBD1; clone size: NA; V gene: TRBV5-1; J gene: TRBJ1-1; CDR3 DNA: TGCGCCAGCAGGTGGACAGGGGGCGCCTCCTCTGAAGCTTTCTTT; CDR3 protein: CASRWTGGASSEAFF
D gene: NA; clone size: NA; V gene: TRBV29-1; J gene: TRBJ2-3; CDR3 DNA: TGCAGCGTTGACAGGGCGATCGCAGATACGCAGTATTTT; CDR3 protein: CSVDRAIADTQYF
D gene: TRBD1; clone size: few; V gene: TRBV6-2/TRBV6-3; J gene: TRBJ1-2; CDR3 DNA: TGTGCCAGCAGTTACACTCTTTTGGGACAGCGCAACTATGGCTACACCTTC; CDR3 protein: CASSYTLLGQRNYGYTF
D gene: TRBD1; clone size: NA; V gene: TRBV24-1; J gene: TRBJ2-3; CDR3 DNA: TGTGCCACCAGTGATCCCGGTAGGGGGCTAGATACGCAGTATTTT; CDR3 protein: CATSDPGRGLDTQYF
D gene: NA; clone size: NA; V gene: TRBV7-2; J gene: TRBJ2-3; CDR3 DNA: TGTGCCAGCAGCCGGGACACAGATACGCAGTATTTT; CDR3 protein: CASSRDTDTQYF
D gene: TRBD2; clone size: NA; V gene: TRBV4-3; J gene: TRBJ2-1; CDR3 DNA: TGCGCCAGCAGCCAAGTAACGGGACTAGCGTCCAACAATGAGCAGTTCTTC; CDR3 protein: CASSQVTGLASNNEQFF
D gene: TRBD2; clone size: NA; V gene: TRBV4-3; J gene: TRBJ2-1; CDR3 DNA: TGCGCCAGCAGCCAATTAGCGGGAGGGTATGAGCAGTTCTTC; CDR3 protein: CASSQLAGGYEQFF
D gene: NA; clone size: NA; V gene: TRBV28; J gene: TRBJ2-7; CDR3 DNA: TGTGCCAGCAGTTTAGGGTTTGGCCGTAGAGGGGAGCAGTACTTC; CDR3 protein: CASSLGFGRRGEQYF
D gene: NA; clone size: NA; V gene: TRBV9; J gene: TRBJ1-3; CDR3 DNA: TGTGCCAGCAGCGCCGAGGGATGGGGAGCGAGAAACACCATATATTTT; CDR3 protein: CASSAEGWGARNTIYF
D gene: NA; clone size: NA; V gene: TRBV5-1; J gene: TRBJ1-6; CDR3 DNA: TGCGCCAGCAGCTCCTCCGGGACACCGGAGGCACCCCTCCACTTT; CDR3 protein: CASSSSGTPEAPLHF
D gene: TRBD2; clone size: NA; V gene: TRBV28; J gene: TRBJ2-5; CDR3 DNA: TGTGCCAGCAGTTTGACTAGCGGGTCTCAAGAGACCCAGTACTTC; CDR3 protein: CASSLTSGSQETQYF
D gene: NA; clone size: NA; V gene: TRBV7-3; J gene: TRBJ2-6; CDR3 DNA: TGTGCCAGCAGGCCCCAGGGAGGGGGCTCTGGGGCCAACGTCCTGACTTTC; CDR3 protein: CASRPQGGGSGANVLTF
D gene: TRBD1; clone size: few; V gene: TRBV3-1/TRBV3-2; J gene: TRBJ1-4; CDR3 DNA: TGTGCCAGCAGCCCAGCGAGGGGGCACAAGCCGGGCTACAATGAAAAACTGTTTTTT; CDR3 protein: CASSPARGHKPGYNEKLFF
D gene: NA; clone size: NA; V gene: TRBV19; J gene: TRBJ2-7; CDR3 DNA: TGTGCCAGTAGTATATCCCCCAGGGACATCTACGAGCAGTACTTC; CDR3 protein: CASSISPRDIYEQYF
D gene: NA; clone size: NA; V gene: TRBV28; J gene: TRBJ1-3; CDR3 DNA: TGTGCCAGCAGTACTAACAGGTGGGGTGGAAACACCATATATTTT; CDR3 protein: CASSTNRWGGNTIYF
D gene: TRBD1; clone size: few; V gene: TRBV7-9; J gene: TRBJ1-4; CDR3 DNA: TGTGCCAGCAGCCTCCGGGACAGGGGTGTCGGGACTAATGAAAAACTGTTTTTT; CDR3 protein: CASSLRDRGVGTNEKLFF
D gene: NA; clone size: NA; V gene: TRBV29-1; J gene: TRBJ2-2; CDR3 DNA: TGCAGCGGTCGGGGGGCCGGTACCGGGGAGCTGTTTTTT; CDR3 protein: CSGRGAGTGELFF
D gene: TRBD2; clone size: NA; V gene: TRBV4-1; J gene: TRBJ2-1; CDR3 DNA: TGCGCCAGCAGCCTCGGACTAGCTCGCGATGAGCAGTTCTTC; CDR3 protein: CASSLGLARDEQFF
D gene: NA; clone size: NA; V gene: TRBV14; J gene: TRBJ2-5; CDR3 DNA: TGTGCCAGCAGCCAAGGTGGTGGGCGGACCCAGTACTTC; CDR3 protein: CASSQGGGRTQYF
D gene: TRBD2; clone size: NA; V gene: TRBV5-1; J gene: TRBJ2-3; CDR3 DNA: TGCGCCAGCAGCTTGGTTCGGGGGGAAGATACGCAGTATTTT; CDR3 protein: CASSLVRGEDTQYF